Listed below are T cell receptor beta chains from one sample, sequenced in a study of beta chain features in type 1 diabetes. TCRdb's copy holds only in-frame clones and misses some; the assay was immunoSEQ multiplex PCR. The sample comprises approximately 730,000 clones, 13% of which are singletons, and 0.022% rests with the top ten. The sequencing input was naive CD4+ T cells from blood. Receptors originate from a man between 18 and 29 years old with type 1 diabetes. The CDR3 runs from the conserved cysteine through the conserved F or W. A D gene is named only where the DNA matches it firmly. Clone size is stated in some rows and not others, as once, few, many or a class when expanded.

J	V	D	size	DNA	CDR3
TRBJ1-5	TRBV15	NA	NA	TGTGCCACCAGCAGAGATAGGTTGGACAGAGATCAGCCCCAGCATTTT	CATSRDRLDRDQPQHF
TRBJ1-2	TRBV29-1	NA	NA	TGCGGCAGAAATCCGGAGACAGGTCACTATGGCTACACCTTC	CGRNPETGHYGYTF
TRBJ2-7	TRBV30	NA	few	TGTGCCTGCCTAGTGGGGGGCCTCGACGAGCAGTACTTC	CACLVGGLDEQYF
TRBJ2-5	TRBV19	NA	NA	TGTGCCAGTAGTATAGATTCCAGGGGTGCGGAGACCCAGTACTTC	CASSIDSRGAETQYF
TRBJ1-6	TRBV5-1	NA	NA	TGCGCCAGCAGCTTGGATTCAGGAGGTCAATATAATTCACCCCTCCACTTT	CASSLDSGGQYNSPLHF
TRBJ2-7	TRBV7-2	NA	NA	TGTGCCAGCAGCTTCACCTACGAGCAGTACTTC	CASSFTYEQYF
TRBJ1-2	TRBV25-1	NA	NA	TGTGCCAGCACAAAACAGGGAATTGGTGGCTACACCTTC	CASTKQGIGGYTF
TRBJ1-2	TRBV7-9	NA	NA	TGTGCCAGCAGCCAAGGGGTTTACGGCTACACCTTC	CASSQGVYGYTF
TRBJ2-5	TRBV20-1	NA	NA	TGCAGTGCAACTACCCAGTACTTC	CSATTQYF
TRBJ1-1	TRBV10-3	TRBD1	NA	TGTGCCATCAGTGAGGGGGCAGGGGGCCCAAAAAGGGCTTTCTTT	CAISEGAGGPKRAFF
TRBJ2-5	TRBV2	NA	few	TGTGCCAGCAGTGGCTTTTGGGGTGAGGAGACCCAGTACTTC	CASSGFWGEETQYF
TRBJ2-7	TRBV10-3	NA	NA	TGTGCCATCAGTCCACAGGGGACTAGGGCCTACGAGCAGTACTTC	CAISPQGTRAYEQYF
TRBJ1-1	TRBV2	NA	NA	TGTGCCAGACAGAAGGGGGGGAACACTGAAGCTTTCTTT	CARQKGGNTEAFF
TRBJ2-5	TRBV2	NA	few	TGTGCCAGCAGTGACGGGCAGGGCGGTCAAGAGACCCAGTACTTC	CASSDGQGGQETQYF
TRBJ1-2	TRBV6-5	NA	NA	TGTGCCAGCAGAAAGACAGGAGACTATGGCTACACCTTC	CASRKTGDYGYTF
TRBJ2-3	TRBV19	NA	NA	TGTGCCAGTAGGCAGATGACTTCGACAGATACGCAGTATTTT	CASRQMTSTDTQYF
TRBJ2-1	TRBV5-1	NA	few	TGCGCCAGCAGCTTGGTTCCCCCTAGAGGATCCTACAATGAGCAGTTCTTC	CASSLVPPRGSYNEQFF
TRBJ2-1	TRBV4-1	NA	few	TGCGCCAGCAGCCAAGGGGTGACAACCTACAATGAGCAGTTCTTC	CASSQGVTTYNEQFF
TRBJ2-1	TRBV28	TRBD1	few	TGTGCCAGCAGAACAGGGGGGTGGAATGAGCAGTTCTTC	CASRTGGWNEQFF
TRBJ2-3	TRBV5-4	NA	few	TGTGCCAGCAGCTTGTCGGGGGGCACAGATACGCAGTATTTT	CASSLSGGTDTQYF
TRBJ1-4	TRBV18	NA	NA	TGTGCCAGCTCACCACCGGGGCTGTCGGATGAAAAACTGTTTTTT	CASSPPGLSDEKLFF
TRBJ2-2	TRBV9	TRBD1	NA	TGTGCCAGCAGCCCCCACACCGGGACAGGGAACACCGGGGAGCTGTTTTTT	CASSPHTGTGNTGELFF
TRBJ1-2	TRBV5-1	NA	NA	TGCGCCAGCAGCTTGGTTGGGGAGACGAATGGCTACACCTTC	CASSLVGETNGYTF
TRBJ2-7	TRBV10-3	NA	few	TGTGCCATCGGAAGCGGCGGAAGTTCCGAGCAGTACTTC	CAIGSGGSSEQYF